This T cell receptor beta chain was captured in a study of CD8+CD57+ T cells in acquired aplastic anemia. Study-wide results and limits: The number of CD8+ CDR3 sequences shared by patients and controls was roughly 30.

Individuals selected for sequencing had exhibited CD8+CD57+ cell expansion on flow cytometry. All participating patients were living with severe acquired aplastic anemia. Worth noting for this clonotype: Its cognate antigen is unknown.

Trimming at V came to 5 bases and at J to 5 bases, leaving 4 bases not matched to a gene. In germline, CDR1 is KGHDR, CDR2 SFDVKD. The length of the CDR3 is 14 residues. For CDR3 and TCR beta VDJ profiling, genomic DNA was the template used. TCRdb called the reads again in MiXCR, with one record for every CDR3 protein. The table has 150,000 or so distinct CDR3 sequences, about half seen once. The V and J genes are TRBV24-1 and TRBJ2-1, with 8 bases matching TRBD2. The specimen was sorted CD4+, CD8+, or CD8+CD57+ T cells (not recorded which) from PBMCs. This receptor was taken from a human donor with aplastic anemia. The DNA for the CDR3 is TGTGCCACCAGTGGAGCGGGGGTAAACAATGAGCAGTTCTTC. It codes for CATSGAGVNNEQFF.